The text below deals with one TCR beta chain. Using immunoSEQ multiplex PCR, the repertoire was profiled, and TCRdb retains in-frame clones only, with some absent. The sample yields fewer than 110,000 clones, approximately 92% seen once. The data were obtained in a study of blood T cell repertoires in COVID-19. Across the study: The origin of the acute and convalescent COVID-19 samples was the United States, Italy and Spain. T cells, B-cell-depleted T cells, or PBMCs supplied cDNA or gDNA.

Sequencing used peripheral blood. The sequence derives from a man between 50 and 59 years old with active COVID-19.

CDR3 sequence reads: CASSSGQGGVETQYF. The CDR3 coding sequence is TGTGCCAGCAGCTCAGGACAGGGGGGCGTAGAGACCCAGTACTTC. This chain joins TRBV5-4 and TRBJ2-5, with TRBD1 identical over 10 bases. The length of the CDR3 is 15 residues. Losses at the gene ends were 3 bases for V and 4 bases for J; bases not matched to a gene: 6. Germline CDR1 is SGHNT and CDR2 is YYREEE (reference sequence).